This TCR beta chain was captured by sequencing in a study of cytomegalovirus exposure and HLA in healthy donors. The germline V gene encodes CDR1 GTSNPN and CDR2 SVGIG (reference sequence). Trimming pared 8 bases from V and 0 bases from J, leaving 5 bases between. The CDR3 spans 11 residues. Broader study findings: Available immune exposure information was restricted to CMV serostatus only. A missense DCLRE1C variant was associated with V- and J-gene trimming of TCR beta chains in a later analysis, and an independent cohort replicated the association. The classifier, whose performance was assessed in both the original and validation cohorts, reportedly diagnosed cytomegalovirus status with high specificity and sensitivity.

The study ran its PCR with 60 Vbeta and 13 Jbeta primers. Some clones are missing from TCRdb's copy, which holds only in-frame ones; the method was immunoSEQ multiplex PCR. The table lists 95,000 to 100,000 clones, around 76% of them singletons. In the case of this clone: What it binds is not known.

The chain carries TRBV30 and TRBJ2-4; no definite D call. The specimen was PBMCs. The TCR sequence derives from a woman aged 60-70 years in good health and CMV-seropositive. The DNA for the CDR3 is TGTGCCCTCTTAGCCAAAAACATTCAGTACTTC. It is translated as CALLAKNIQYF.